The TCR beta chain under discussion was sequenced for a study of blood T cell repertoires in COVID-19. Many counts were recorded for this clone. Libraries were prepared by immunoSEQ multiplex PCR; TCRdb keeps only in-frame clonotypes and omits some of them. The table includes under 150,000 clones, about 80% detected once. The CDR3 runs 14 residues. J was trimmed by 9 bases and V by 5 bases; bases with no gene match: 13. Germline CDR1 is SGHAT and CDR2 is FQNNGV. The TCR comes from a man aged 40-49 years with active or convalescent COVID-19. V is TRBV11-2 and J is TRBJ2-7; TRBD1 matches 7 bases. Material: peripheral blood. In DNA form, the CDR3 reads TGTGCCAGCAGCCCACAGGGGCCCATCCTTGGGCAGTACTTC. Translation gives CASSPQGPILGQYF.